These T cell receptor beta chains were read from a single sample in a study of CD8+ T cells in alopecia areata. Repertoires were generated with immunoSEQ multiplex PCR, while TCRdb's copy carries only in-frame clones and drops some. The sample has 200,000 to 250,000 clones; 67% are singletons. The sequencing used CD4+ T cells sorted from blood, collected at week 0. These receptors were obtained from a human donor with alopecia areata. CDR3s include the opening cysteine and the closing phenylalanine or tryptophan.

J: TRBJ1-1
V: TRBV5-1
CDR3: CASSLFGHPNEAFF

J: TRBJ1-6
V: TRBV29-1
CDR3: CSVVEQNNSPLHF

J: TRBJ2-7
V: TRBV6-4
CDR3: CASSVRAGGGEQYF

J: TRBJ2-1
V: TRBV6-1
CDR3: CASDRSSYNEQFF

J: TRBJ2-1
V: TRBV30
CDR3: CAWTSGTYNEQFF

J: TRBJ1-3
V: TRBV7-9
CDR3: CASRSAGNTIYF

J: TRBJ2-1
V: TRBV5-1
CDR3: CASSPPTSGGDNEQFF

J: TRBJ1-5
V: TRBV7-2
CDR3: CASSSQPLQPQHF

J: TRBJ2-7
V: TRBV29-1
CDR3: CSVGHPYEQYF

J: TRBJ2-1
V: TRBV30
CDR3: CASQLGRVNEQFF

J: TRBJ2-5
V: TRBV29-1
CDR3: CSVGGEGETQYF

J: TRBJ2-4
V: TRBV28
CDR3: CASSIAGLAKNIQYF

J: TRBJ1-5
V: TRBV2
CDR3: CASTMDDSNQPQHF

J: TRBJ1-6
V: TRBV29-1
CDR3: CSVLDGGNSPLHF

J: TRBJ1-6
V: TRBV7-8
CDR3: CASVLQGDSPLHF

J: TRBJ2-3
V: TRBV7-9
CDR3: CASRPKQGPHTDTQYF

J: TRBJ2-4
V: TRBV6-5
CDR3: CASSYPGGAAKNIQYF

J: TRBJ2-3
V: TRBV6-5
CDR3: CASRKPGGWTDTQYF

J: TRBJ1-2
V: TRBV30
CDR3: CAWRGRHYGYTF

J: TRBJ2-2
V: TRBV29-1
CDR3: CSVTGGWNTGELFF

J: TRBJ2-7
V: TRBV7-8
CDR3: CASSPGQGAYEQYF

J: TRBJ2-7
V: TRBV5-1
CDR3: CASSLAQVGTTLRPYEQYF

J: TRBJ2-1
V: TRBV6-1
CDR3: CASNRQGSYNEQFF

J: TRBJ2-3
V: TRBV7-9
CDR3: CASSYRALSTDTQYF

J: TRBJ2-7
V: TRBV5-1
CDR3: CASSWDGNIYEQYF

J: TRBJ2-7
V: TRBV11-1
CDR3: CASSLDLSGVYEQYF

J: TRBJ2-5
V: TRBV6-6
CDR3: CASSYDQRGTWETQYF

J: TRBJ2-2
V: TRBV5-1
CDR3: CASSQENTNTGELFF

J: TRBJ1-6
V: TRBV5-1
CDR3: CASSLGPDRGSYNSPLHF

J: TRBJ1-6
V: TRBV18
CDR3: CASSPSTGDNSPLHF

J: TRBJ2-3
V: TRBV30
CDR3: CAWRLGGAASTDTQYF

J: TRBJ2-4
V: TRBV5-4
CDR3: CASSGLAGGKGQNIQYF

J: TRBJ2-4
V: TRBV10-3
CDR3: CATGTSGAKNIQYF

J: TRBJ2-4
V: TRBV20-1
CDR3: CSAPQAGIQYF

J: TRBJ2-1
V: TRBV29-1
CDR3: CSVESQPWQFF

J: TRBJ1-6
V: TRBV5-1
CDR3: CASSPPGPEGSPLHF

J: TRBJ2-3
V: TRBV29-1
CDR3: CSVSRGGSTDTQYF

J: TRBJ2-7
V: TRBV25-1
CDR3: CASSGQQGGGYEQYF

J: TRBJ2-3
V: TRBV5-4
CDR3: CASSSGGGGADTQYF

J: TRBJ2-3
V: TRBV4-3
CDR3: CASSAGGTGSTDTQYF

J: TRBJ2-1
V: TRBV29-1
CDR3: CSVEDAPGGGGDEQFF

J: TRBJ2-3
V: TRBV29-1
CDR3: CSVPVSLGTDTQYF

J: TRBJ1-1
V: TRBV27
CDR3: CASAAAMGTEAFF

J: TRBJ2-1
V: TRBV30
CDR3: CAWSVGNEQFF

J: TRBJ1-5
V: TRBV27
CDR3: CASSLYGENQPQHF

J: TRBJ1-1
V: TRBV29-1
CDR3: CSVLPQTEAFF

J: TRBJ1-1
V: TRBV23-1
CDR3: CASSLRGTYRNTEAFF

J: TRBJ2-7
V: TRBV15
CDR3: CATSRRGDEQYF

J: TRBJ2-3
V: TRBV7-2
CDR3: CASSLPGGSTDTQYF

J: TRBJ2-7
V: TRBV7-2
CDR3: CASSSETHGEQYF

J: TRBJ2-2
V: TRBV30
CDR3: CAWMNGGHGELFF

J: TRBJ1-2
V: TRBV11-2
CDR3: CASSLAGHTIGYGYTF

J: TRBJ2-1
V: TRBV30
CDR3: CAWSVQRANEQFF

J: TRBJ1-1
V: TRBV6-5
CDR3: CASSYSRDGNTEAFF

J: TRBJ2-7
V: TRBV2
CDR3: CASSPLTYEQYF

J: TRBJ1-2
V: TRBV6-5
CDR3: CASSRSDYGYTF

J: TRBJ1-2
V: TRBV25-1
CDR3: CASSGSGGTNYGYTF

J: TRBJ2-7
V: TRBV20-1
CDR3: CSALDNYEQYF

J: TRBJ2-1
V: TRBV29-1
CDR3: CSARLLGLDNEQFF

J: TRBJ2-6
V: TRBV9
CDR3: CASSVAGNTHSGANVLTF